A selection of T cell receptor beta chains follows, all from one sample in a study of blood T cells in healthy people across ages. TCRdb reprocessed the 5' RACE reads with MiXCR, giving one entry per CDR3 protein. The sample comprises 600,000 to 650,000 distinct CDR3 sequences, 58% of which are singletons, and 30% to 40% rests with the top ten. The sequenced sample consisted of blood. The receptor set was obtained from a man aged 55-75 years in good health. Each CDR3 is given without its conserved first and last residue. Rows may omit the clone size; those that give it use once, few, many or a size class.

CDR3: ASSPLPAGGTSYNEQF; size: many; V: TRBV18; J: TRBJ2-1
CDR3: SVSGGGSYNEQF; size: few; V: TRBV29-1; J: TRBJ2-1
CDR3: AIMRGNSYEQY; size: NA; V: TRBV10-3; J: TRBJ2-7
CDR3: ASSRQDRARDGYT; size: many; V: TRBV4-2; J: TRBJ1-2
CDR3: ASSPRTLVYGYT; size: NA; V: TRBV7-2; J: TRBJ1-2
CDR3: ASSYYRRTDTQY; size: NA; V: TRBV6-5; J: TRBJ2-3
CDR3: SPYGLKTNEQF; size: few; V: TRBV29-1; J: TRBJ2-1
CDR3: ASSQGTGPGGEQY; size: once; V: TRBV4-1; J: NA
CDR3: ASSPRTDSYNSPLH; size: NA; V: TRBV7-8; J: TRBJ1-6
CDR3: ASSLTGVVTGANVLT; size: NA; V: TRBV7-2; J: TRBJ2-6
CDR3: ASTTGTANNEQF; size: few; V: TRBV5-1; J: TRBJ2-1
CDR3: SAPGANYGYT; size: NA; V: TRBV20-1; J: TRBJ1-2
CDR3: ASSQDPTGAGRYGYT; size: NA; V: TRBV4-1; J: TRBJ1-2
CDR3: ASRVSGLAGNYNGQF; size: NA; V: TRBV6-1; J: TRBJ2-1
CDR3: ASSLPDRDTEAF; size: NA; V: TRBV3-1; J: TRBJ1-1
CDR3: ASSQDGRGKETQY; size: NA; V: TRBV4-1; J: TRBJ2-5
CDR3: ASTQLPGGDYNEQF; size: few; V: TRBV5-1; J: TRBJ2-1
CDR3: ASSYAPELPLEQY; size: NA; V: TRBV6-9; J: NA
CDR3: ASCPGRGETQY; size: NA; V: TRBV12-3/TRBV12-4; J: TRBJ2-5
CDR3: ASCHGGPSTDTQY; size: NA; V: TRBV27; J: TRBJ2-3
CDR3: ASSSSGIQDQPQH; size: NA; V: TRBV7-2; J: TRBJ1-5
CDR3: ASREGSGANVLT; size: many; V: TRBV5-1; J: TRBJ2-6
CDR3: ASQGDNQPQH; size: few; V: TRBV19; J: TRBJ1-5
CDR3: ASSLDGAFKETQY; size: NA; V: TRBV7-7; J: TRBJ2-5
CDR3: AISGSLAANNEQF; size: NA; V: TRBV10-3; J: TRBJ2-1
CDR3: ASSHPRMGSDGRAKNIQY; size: NA; V: TRBV3-1; J: TRBJ2-4
CDR3: ASTKPPRDTQY; size: few; V: TRBV6-2/TRBV6-3; J: TRBJ2-3
CDR3: ASSLGAGARQSPLH; size: NA; V: TRBV13; J: TRBJ1-6
CDR3: ASSSPQGATYEQY; size: NA; V: TRBV5-1; J: TRBJ2-7
CDR3: SVEIGTDTQY; size: NA; V: TRBV29-1; J: TRBJ2-3
CDR3: ASSRGSMNTEAF; size: NA; V: TRBV7-9; J: TRBJ1-1
CDR3: ASSLEGKGIQY; size: NA; V: TRBV27; J: TRBJ2-4
CDR3: SGRLAGLTDTQY; size: NA; V: TRBV20-1; J: TRBJ2-3
CDR3: ASSLEIVLNGYT; size: NA; V: TRBV7-2; J: TRBJ1-2
CDR3: ASSPNVGDNEKLF; size: NA; V: TRBV6-6; J: TRBJ1-4